This T cell receptor beta chain was captured in a study of blood T cell repertoires in COVID-19. Study-wide context: Samples came from the United States, Italy and Spain, spanning acute and convalescent COVID-19. In each case, the material was cDNA or gDNA derived from T cells, B-cell-depleted T cells, or PBMCs.

TCRdb keeps only in-frame clones here, not all; method: immunoSEQ multiplex PCR. The profile shows approximately 300,000 clones, around nine tenths of them singletons. The sample holds one count of this clone. Trimming left V 3 bases short and J 4 bases short, with 10 bases between. Per germline, CDR1 SEHNR and CDR2 FQNEAQ (reference sequence). The CDR3 has 14 amino acids. The sequencing input was peripheral blood. This TCR derives from a young woman with COVID-19, enrolled during active disease. The gene calls are TRBV7-9 and TRBJ2-1; D may be TRBD2 (5 bases). CDR3 in DNA: TGTGCCAGCAGCTTTTTGGAGGCTTACAATGAGCAGTTCTTC. Translation: CASSFLEAYNEQFF.